One and the same sample provided the 26 T cell receptor beta chains below, sequenced in a study of T cell responses to AZD1222 COVID-19 vaccine (dated by TCRdb to the early 2020s). The sample's time point label is to be understood as: baseline before first vaccination. The protocol used for the library was the immunoSEQ multiplex PCR assay. In TCRdb, the immuneACCESS table is reduced to in-frame sequences with V and J assigned. These tables do not hold every clone; where another copy was compared, an unresolved V gene accounts for under half, and the others remain unexplained. This sample comprises under 150,000 clones, around 92% of them detected only once. The ten largest make up more than 2.5% of the sample. The sequencing here drew on peripheral blood, taken on day 0 of AZD1222 vaccination. These TCRs come from an adult in good health.

The chain links TRBV4-1 to TRBJ2-5; 10 positions agree with TRBD2. Looked up from germline, CDR1 is MGHRA and CDR2 is YSYEKL. CDR3 length: 20 amino acids. Unmatched junction bases numbered 15, after V lost 1 base and J lost 1 base. The CDR3 sequence: CASSQGWYTGASGSQETQYF. The CDR3 coding sequence is TGCGCCAGCAGCCAAGGGTGGTATACCGGGGCTAGCGGGAGCCAAGAGACCCAGTACTTC.

The chain couples TRBV27 to TRBJ1-6, with 8 positions matching TRBD1. V was clipped by 2 bases and J by 7 bases; unmatched bases: 10. The CDR3 length is 17 residues. Germline V CDR1 and CDR2: MNHEY, SMNVEV (reference sequence). CDR3 nucleotides: TGTGCCAGCAGTTTAGGTCCGACAGGGGCTAACAATTCACCCCTCCACTTT. Protein sequence: CASSLGPTGANNSPLHF.

The genes are TRBV19 and TRBJ2-7; D uncertain. CDR3 length: 13 amino acids. V shed 6 bases and J shed 4 bases, with 13 bases lying between them. In germline, CDR1 is LNHDA, CDR2 SQIVND (reference sequence). The CDR3 DNA is TGTGCCAGTAGCCATGGCTTGGGGTACGAGCAGTACTTC. Amino acid sequence: CASSHGLGYEQYF.

The gene calls are TRBV19 and TRBJ2-3; possibly TRBD1 for D (6 bases). Germline V gene data show CDR1 as LNHDA and CDR2 as SQIVND (reference sequence). V lost 3 bases and J 7 bases, leaving 17 bases between the germline ends. This CDR3 is 15 amino acids long. The CDR3 loop is CASSMGQGRRHTQYF. CDR3 DNA: TGTGCCAGTAGTATGGGGCAGGGGCGCAGGCATACGCAGTATTTT.

V is TRBV20-1 and J is TRBJ2-5; unclear D gene. Germline CDR1 and CDR2: DFQATT and SNEGSKA (reference sequence). The CDR3 spans 11 residues. Deletions cut 5 bases from V and 4 bases from J, with 8 bases between. In nucleotides, the CDR3 is TGCAGTGCTCACTGGGGAGAGACCCAGTACTTC. Protein: CSAHWGETQYF.

This sequence joins TRBV5-6 and TRBJ1-2; D is uncertain. V gave up 3 bases and J gave up 5 bases, with 8 bases separating them. Germline V CDR1 and CDR2: SGHDT, YYEEEE. The CDR3 length is 12 residues. The CDR3 DNA reads TGTGCCAGCAGCTCTATCGATTATGGCTACACCTTC. Protein product: CASSSIDYGYTF.

Here the CDR3 reads CASSQTTIGNEKLFF. The CDR3 bases are TGCGCCAGCAGCCAAACAACCATAGGGAACGAAAAACTGTTTTTT. This chain joins TRBV4-1 and TRBJ1-4; no firm D call. The CDR3 loop spans 15 amino acids. V was cut by 2 bases and J by 8 bases, with 15 bases left in between. From germline, CDR1 is MGHRA and CDR2 YSYEKL.

The chain uses TRBV7-9 and TRBJ1-1; the D is unclear. CDR1 is SEHNR, CDR2 FQNEAQ, per germline (reference sequence). The ends were cut back, 5 bases at V and 1 base at J, with 8 bases in the middle. The CDR3 is made up of 13 amino acids. The CDR3 here is CASSVTANTEAFF. The CDR3 coding sequence is TGTGCCAGCAGCGTTACAGCGAACACTGAAGCTTTCTTT.

J is TRBJ2-7 and V is TRBV27; 13 bases line up with TRBD2. CDR3 size: 15 residues. Looked up from germline, CDR1 is MNHEY and CDR2 is SMNVEV (reference sequence). V lost 5 bases and J lost 4; bases outside the gene matches: 5. This CDR3 reads CASSLGLAGVYEQYF. The CDR3 DNA follows: TGTGCCAGCAGTCTCGGACTAGCGGGAGTGTACGAGCAGTACTTC.

The chain employs TRBV5-4 and TRBJ1-1; no definite D call. The V end lost 3 bases, the J end lost 3 bases, and 15 bases lay between the germline ends. CDR3 size: 15 residues. Germline CDR1 SGHNT, CDR2 YYREEE (reference sequence). The CDR3 sequence is CASSWSEVGYTEAFF. Written as DNA, the CDR3 is TGTGCCAGCAGCTGGTCAGAGGTCGGGTACACTGAAGCTTTCTTT.

This chain links TRBV10-3 with TRBJ2-5, with 16 bases aligning to TRBD2. J gave up 5 bases and V 10 bases, and 16 bases lay outside the gene matches. Germline-derived CDR1 and CDR2 are ENHRY and SYGVKD. This CDR3 contains 18 residues. In DNA, the CDR3 is TGTGCCACCTCACCGGGACTAGCGGGAGGGGCAGATGGGGAGACCCAGTACTTC. Translating it yields CATSPGLAGGADGETQYF.

V is TRBV7-9 and J is TRBJ2-2; D is uncertain. Trimming shortened V by 0 bases and J by 6 bases, and 11 bases separated the two germline ends. Germline lookup yields CDR1 SEHNR and CDR2 FQNEAQ (reference sequence). The CDR3 covers 15 residues. In nucleotides, the CDR3 is TGTGCCAGCAGCTTAGCTTTTTGGGATTCCGGGGAGCTGTTTTTT. Its translation is CASSLAFWDSGELFF.

The V and J genes are TRBV7-8 and TRBJ2-3, with D hard to call. Trimming removed 3 bases from V and 0 bases from J, with 7 bases in between. The CDR3 runs to 14 residues. In germline, CDR1 is SGHVS, CDR2 FQNEAQ. The CDR3 loop reads CASSLTASTDTQYF. The CDR3, as DNA: TGTGCCAGCAGCTTGACGGCTAGCACAGATACGCAGTATTTT.

This rearrangement joins TRBV10-3 to TRBJ2-1; perhaps TRBD1 as D (5 bases). With 4 bases removed from V and 0 bases from J, the gap between germline ends came to 13 bases. The CDR3 is 16 residues long. Germline values: CDR1 ENHRY, CDR2 SYGVKD. CDR3 sequence (DNA): TGTGCCATCAGTGGTGGGGCAGGCGTCTCCTACAATGAGCAGTTCTTC. Amino acids: CAISGGAGVSYNEQFF.

This clone occurred once. This rearrangement joins TRBV5-1 to TRBJ2-1; D is possibly TRBD2 (6 bases). Germline CDR1 SGHRS, CDR2 YFSETQ. V was shortened by 3 bases and J by 7 bases, with 17 bases between the two germline ends. This CDR3 is built from 15 residues. The CDR3 sequence: CASSSDWGGGNEQFF. The CDR3 nucleotides read TGCGCCAGCAGCTCCGATTGGGGAGGAGGAAATGAGCAGTTCTTC.

This clone was recorded only once. V usage is TRBV28 and J usage is TRBJ1-4; D uncertain. The CDR3 length is 15 residues. Germline V lookup: CDR1 MDHEN, CDR2 SYDVKM. V was cut by 3 bases and J by 7 bases, with 15 bases left in between. The CDR3 DNA reads as TGTGCCAGCAGTTTCTGGGCGCGGCCGGGTGAAAAACTGTTTTTT. As protein: CASSFWARPGEKLFF.

This clone showed up just once. The rearrangement links TRBV5-1 to TRBJ1-3; D uncertain. CDR1 and CDR2 (germline): SGHRS, YFSETQ. The CDR3 consists of 14 residues. Trimming shortened V by 2 bases and J by 4 bases, and 10 bases separated the two germline ends. The CDR3 reads CASSLNTQGNTIYF. The CDR3 DNA is TGCGCCAGCAGCTTAAACACCCAGGGAAACACCATATATTTT. Based on the CDR3 plus reference TRBV5-1 and TRBJ1-3, the full variable domain is KAGVTQTPRYLIKTRGQQVTLSCSPISGHRSVSWYQQTPGQGLQFLFEYFSETQRNKGNFPGRFSGRQFSNSRSEMNVSTLELGDSALYLCASSLNTQGNTIYFGEGSWLTVV.

This clone was counted once. The genes are TRBV5-6 and TRBJ2-1, with D possibly being TRBD2 (7 bases). CDR3 length: 14 amino acids. CDR1 SGHDT and CDR2 YYEEEE come from the germline V gene. V was cut by 6 bases and J by 7 bases, with 17 bases left in between. The DNA of the CDR3 is TGTGCCAGCACCAAGCGGGGTCAGGGGAATGAGCAGTTCTTC. It yields the protein CASTKRGQGNEQFF.

The rearrangement joins TRBV12-3 or TRBV12-4 to TRBJ2-7; 10 bases line up with TRBD1. This CDR3 has 13 residues. V was pared by 4 bases and J by 5 bases, with 2 bases of the junction left unmatched. CDR3 bases: TGTGCCAGCAGTTGGGACAGGGGCAACGAGCAGTACTTC. Translation gives CASSWDRGNEQYF.

The J gene is TRBJ1-2, the V gene TRBV6-5; no clear D gene. Germline CDR1 MNHEY, CDR2 SVGAGI. CDR3 length: 12 amino acids. V dropped 2 bases and J dropped 4 bases, with 5 bases sitting between them. The CDR3 loop reads CASSYGSYGYTF. For the CDR3, the DNA is TGTGCCAGCAGTTACGGGAGCTATGGCTACACCTTC.

V gene TRBV9 combines with J gene TRBJ2-3; unclear D gene. Per germline, CDR1 SGDLS and CDR2 YYNGEE. V was cut by 1 base and J by 4 bases, with 7 bases left in between. The CDR3 length is 13 residues. The DNA for the CDR3 is TGTGCCAGCAGCGTAAGGTTCGCAGATACGCAGTATTTT. Its translation is CASSVRFADTQYF.

The chain employs TRBV7-9 and TRBJ1-1, with 8 bases matching TRBD1. V shed 4 bases and J 6 bases; nucleotides not matched to a gene: 16. In germline, CDR1 is SEHNR, CDR2 FQNEAQ (reference sequence). This CDR3 is 17 amino acids long. CDR3 region: CASSYPGTGAPTAEAFF. The DNA for the CDR3 is TGTGCCAGCAGCTACCCCGGGACAGGAGCCCCCACGGCTGAAGCTTTCTTT. Combining the CDR3 with reference TRBV7-9 and TRBJ1-1 gives the whole variable domain DTGVSQNPRHKITKRGQNVTFRCDPISEHNRLYWYRQTLGQGPEFLTYFQNEAQLEKSRLLSDRFSAERPKGSFSTLEIQRTEQGDSAMYLCASSYPGTGAPTAEAFFGQGTRLTVV.

The chain has TRBV9 and TRBJ2-7; D unresolved. There are 13 residues in the CDR3. V was pared by 5 bases and J by 3 bases, with 12 bases between. CDR1 is SGDLS and CDR2 is YYNGEE in the germline V gene. CDR3 DNA sequence: TGTGCCAGCAGTCCCGTAAGTGGCTACGAGCAGTACTTC. This codes for CASSPVSGYEQYF.

The V call is TRBV21-1, the J call TRBJ2-3. TRBV21-1 is a listed pseudogene. The CDR3 has 13 amino acids. The chain's CDR3 is CASSKSAGYAQYF. The DNA for the CDR3 is TGTGCCAGCAGCAAATCCGCCGGCTATGCGCAGTATTTT.

This sequence joins TRBV21-1 and TRBJ1-2. TRBV21-1 is given as a pseudogene. The CDR3 loop spans 12 amino acids. The CDR3 nucleotides read TGTGCCAGCAGCAAGTGGGGGGGTGGCTACACCTTC. It codes for CASSKWGGGYTF.

The CDR3 DNA reads as TGTGCCAGTACAAGGGGGCCGACGACAGAAGCTTTCTTT. As protein: CASTRGPTTEAFF. The chain uses TRBV19 and TRBJ1-1; 7 bases map to TRBD1. Trimming took 7 bases from V and 8 from J; bases not matched to a gene: 10. In germline, CDR1 is LNHDA, CDR2 SQIVND (reference sequence). The CDR3 is 13 residues long.